This T cell receptor (beta chain) emerged from a study of control samples from healthy donors and cancer patients. The CDR3 has 13 amino acids. V lost 6 bases and J 6 bases, leaving 12 bases between the germline ends. Germline V gene sequence: CDR1 SGDLS, CDR2 YYNGEE. TCRdb keeps only in-frame clones here, not all; method: immunoSEQ multiplex PCR. The sample consists of approximately 100,000 clones, more than 75% of them appearing once. The sample taken for sequencing was blood. The rearrangement uses TRBV9 and TRBJ2-2; D may be TRBD1 (6 bases). This clonotype was sampled from a man between 60 and 75 years old in good health. CDR3 amino acids: CASKRGGAGELFF. The CDR3 DNA reads as TGTGCCAGCAAACGTGGGGGCGCCGGGGAGCTGTTTTTT.